The rows below give T cell receptor beta chains drawn from one sample of a study of T cells in Graves' hyperthyroidism and ophthalmopathy. A single record per CDR3 protein comes from TCRdb applying MiXCR to the multiplex PCR reads. Seen here are 400,000 to 550,000 distinct CDR3 sequences, under 15% observed once, and the top ten hold less than 20%. The sequenced sample consisted of blood. The receptors originated from a woman aged 18 to 35 with Graves' hyperthyroidism. CDR3s include the opening cysteine and the closing phenylalanine or tryptophan. A D gene is named only where the DNA matches it firmly. Some rows mark clone size as missing; the rest say once, few, many or name a class of expanded clone.

TRBV3-1	-	many	TRBJ1-1	TGTGCCAGCAGCCAAGGTGGCAGGGAGAGCGCTGAAGCTTTCTTT	CASSQGGRESAEAFF
TRBV12-3/TRBV12-4	TRBD2	many	TRBJ2-7	TGTGCCAGCAGCCTCTCCCTGAAAGCGGGAGGCCTCAGAAGGGTAGAGCAGTACTTC	CASSLSLKAGGLRRVEQYF
TRBV15	-	-	TRBJ2-7	TGTGCCACCAGCAGACAGAGAGCCTACGAGCAGTACTTC	CATSRQRAYEQYF
TRBV20-1	-	many	TRBJ1-1	TGCAGTGCTCTAACACGGGAAGGAAACACTGAAGCTTTCTTT	CSALTREGNTEAFF
TRBV5-1	-	few	TRBJ2-5	TGCGCCAGCAGCTTGGGGGCCAGAAACGGGGAGACCCAGTACTTC	CASSLGARNGETQYF
TRBV4-1	-	few	TRBJ2-5	TGCGCCAGCAGCCAAGATGGCGGCAGAGAAGAGACCCAGTACTTC	CASSQDGGREETQYF
TRBV30	TRBD1	many	TRBJ1-2	TGTGCCGCCAAACGAGGGACAGCAGACGGCTACACCTTC	CAAKRGTADGYTF
TRBV16	TRBD2	few	TRBJ2-7	TGTGCCAGCAGCCCCCGGGAGGGGGGATACGAGCAGTACTTC	CASSPREGGYEQYF
TRBV12-3/TRBV12-4	-	-	TRBJ1-1	TGTGCCAGCAGGAGGGGCGTGGGTACAGGGCGGCTTAAGACTGAAGCTTTCTTT	CASRRGVGTGRLKTEAFF
TRBV7-2	TRBD2	many	TRBJ2-3	TGTGCCAGCAGCTTAGAGGCTAGCGGGAGGGGGAGCACAGATACGCAGTATTTT	CASSLEASGRGSTDTQYF
TRBV11-2	-	-	TRBJ2-1	TGCGCCAGCAGCTCTTGGCCCAGGGGCGGCCATGAGCAGTTCTTC	CASSSWPRGGHEQFF
TRBV6-1	TRBD2	few	TRBJ2-2	TGTGCCAGCAGTTGGGGACTAGCGAGGAAGGCCGGGGAGCTGTTTTTT	CASSWGLARKAGELFF
TRBV4-1	-	-	TRBJ2-7	TGCGCCAGCAGCCACGCAACCGAGCAGTACTTC	CASSHATEQYF
TRBV7-2	-	-	TRBJ1-1	TGTGCCAGCAGCTTAGACGAGTCGTCAGGGCCCTTTCTGAACACTGAAGCTTTCTTT	CASSLDESSGPFLNTEAFF
TRBV5-1	-	many	TRBJ1-3	TGCGCCAGCAGCCCCTCGTCAGGGAGCTCTGGAAACACCATATATTTT	CASSPSSGSSGNTIYF
TRBV27	-	many	TRBJ2-6	TGTGCCAGCAGTTTATGGTCAGGGGTTACGTCTGGGGCCAACGTCCTGACTTTC	CASSLWSGVTSGANVLTF
TRBV18	TRBD1	many	TRBJ2-1	TGTGCCAGCTCACCCCGGACAGGGGGCTTTGAGCAGTTCTTC	CASSPRTGGFEQFF
TRBV7-3	TRBD2	-	TRBJ2-1	TGTGCCAGCAGCCGGGTAGCGCGGGAGGCGAACGATGAGCAGTTCTTC	CASSRVAREANDEQFF
TRBV14	-	-	TRBJ2-1	TGTGCCAGCAGCCAAGTATATGGTATGTGGGACCGAAGCCAGTTCTTC	CASSQVYGMWDRSQFF
TRBV25-1	-	many	TRBJ1-1	TGTGCCAGCAGTGACCGATACTATACTGAAGCTTTCTTT	CASSDRYYTEAFF
TRBV29-1	-	-	TRBJ2-1	TGCAGCGTTGAAGACTCGGGGAAATACAATGAGCAGTTCTTC	CSVEDSGKYNEQFF
TRBV30	-	few	TRBJ2-6	TGTGCCTGGAGTGTACGAGGCGTCCTGACTTTC	CAWSVRGVLTF
TRBV12-3/TRBV12-4	TRBD2	many	TRBJ2-3	TGTGCCAGCAGCCGTATAGCGGGAGTGGTCGATACGCAGTATTTT	CASSRIAGVVDTQYF
TRBV11-3	TRBD2	-	TRBJ2-5	TGTGCCAGCAGCCCTCCGGGACTAGCGGGAACGCAAGAGACCCAGTACTTC	CASSPPGLAGTQETQYF
TRBV4-1	-	many	TRBJ2-5	TGCGCCAGCAGCTCCTTGACTAGGAAAGAGACCCAGTACTTC	CASSSLTRKETQYF
TRBV18	-	-	TRBJ1-1	TGTGCCGCAGGTAGGGGGAACACTGAAGCTTTCTTT	CAAGRGNTEAFF
TRBV6-1	-	-	TRBJ2-2	TGTGCCAGCAGTGAATATATTCCGGATTCAAGGGCCGGGGAGCTGTTTTTT	CASSEYIPDSRAGELFF
TRBV10-3	-	many	TRBJ1-6	TGTGCCATCAGGAGACAGTTGGATTCACCCCTCCACTTT	CAIRRQLDSPLHF
TRBV3-1	TRBD1	many	TRBJ2-5	TGTGCCAGCAGCCAAGGGCGAACAGGGGGCGCAGAGACCCAGTACTTC	CASSQGRTGGAETQYF
TRBV12-3/TRBV12-4	-	-	TRBJ2-7	TGTGCCAGCAGTTCCGAGGGGGGCTTCTACGAGCAGTACTTC	CASSSEGGFYEQYF
TRBV7-9	TRBD1	many	TRBJ2-2	TGTGCCAGCAGCGCCTCCGGGACAGAGCCAACCGGGGAGCTGTTTTTT	CASSASGTEPTGELFF
TRBV9	TRBD1	many	TRBJ1-2	TGTGCCAGCAGCGAACGACAGGGCTATGGCTACACCTTC	CASSERQGYGYTF
TRBV18	TRBD1	many	TRBJ1-3	TGTGCCAGCTCACCGGACAGGTCTGGAAACACCATATATTTT	CASSPDRSGNTIYF
TRBV19	-	few	TRBJ1-2	TGTGCCAGTAGTCCCCAGGGGCCGGATGGCTACACCTTC	CASSPQGPDGYTF
TRBV20-1	-	many	TRBJ1-2	TGCAGTGCCCTGCCACGGAGGGACCTCCGGAATTATGGCTACACCTTC	CSALPRRDLRNYGYTF
TRBV6-1	-	few	TRBJ1-5	TGTGCCAGCAGTGCGGCCGGGTGGAATCAGCCCCAGCATTTT	CASSAAGWNQPQHF
TRBV9	-	few	TRBJ2-5	TGTGCCAGCAGCGTAGGAGGGTTGGAGACCCAGTACTTC	CASSVGGLETQYF
TRBV6-1	-	many	TRBJ1-6	TGTGCCAGCAGTTATCCCAATTCACCCCTCCACTTT	CASSYPNSPLHF
TRBV12-5	-	many	TRBJ1-5	TGTGCTAGTGGCCTGCGTGAGGAAGCACAGCCCCAGCATTTT	CASGLREEAQPQHF
TRBV19	-	many	TRBJ1-2	TGTGCCAGTGGGGGGACGGAATCGGGCTACACCTTC	CASGGTESGYTF
TRBV12-3/TRBV12-4	-	few	TRBJ1-2	TGTGCCAGCACCACGAGGACCTATGGCTACACCTTC	CASTTRTYGYTF
TRBV7-2	-	many	TRBJ1-5	TGTGCCAGCAGCTTAGCGCGTCAGATAGCGTGGCCCCAGCATTTT	CASSLARQIAWPQHF
TRBV27	TRBD2	few	TRBJ2-7	TGTGCCAGCAGTGTACTAGCGGGAATCCACGAGCAGTACTTC	CASSVLAGIHEQYF
TRBV19	TRBD2	many	TRBJ2-1	TGTGCCAGTAGTATAGCTAGGACTAGAATTGGAGATGAGCAGTTCTTC	CASSIARTRIGDEQFF
TRBV30	-	many	TRBJ1-1	TGTGCCTGCCTTGACCTGATGGGCACTGAAGCTTTCTTT	CACLDLMGTEAFF
TRBV5-1	TRBD2	-	TRBJ2-1	TGCGCCAGCAGCCCCGGATCGGGACTATCCTCCAATGAGCAGTTCTTC	CASSPGSGLSSNEQFF
TRBV4-1	-	many	TRBJ1-5	TGCGCCAGCAGCGATACCGGGAGGAATCAGCCCCAGCATTTT	CASSDTGRNQPQHF
TRBV27	TRBD1	once	TRBJ1-1	TGTGCCAGTAAGACAGGGGGACCCACTGAAGCTTTCTTT	CASKTGGPTEAFF
TRBV20-1	TRBD2	few	TRBJ2-5	TGCAGTGCTAGTACTAGCGGGAGGGAGACCCAGTACTTC	CSASTSGRETQYF
TRBV12-3/TRBV12-4	-	many	TRBJ1-6	TGTGCCAGCAGCTCCGGGACCGCCAATTCACCCCTCCACTTT	CASSSGTANSPLHF
TRBV10-3	-	many	TRBJ1-1	TGTGCCATCAGGCGAACAGAGAACACTGAAGCTTTCTTT	CAIRRTENTEAFF
TRBV12-3/TRBV12-4	TRBD1	-	TRBJ2-5	TGTGCCAGCAGCATCACAGGGGACCTACAAGAGACCCAGTACTTC	CASSITGDLQETQYF
TRBV20-1	-	many	TRBJ1-5	TGCAGTGTCCCGACAGGTGGTTATAGCAATCAGCCCCAGCATTTT	CSVPTGGYSNQPQHF
TRBV11-3	-	-	TRBJ1-1	TGTGCCAGCAGCTTAGAGACCACTGAAGCTTTCTTT	CASSLETTEAFF
TRBV19	TRBD1	-	TRBJ1-2	TGTGCCAGTAGGGGGACAGGAGAGTTTTATGGCTACACCTTC	CASRGTGEFYGYTF
TRBV27	-	many	TRBJ2-7	TGTGCCAGCAGTTACCGGGATATCTCCTACGAGCAGTACTTC	CASSYRDISYEQYF